The clone carrying this T cell receptor beta chain was seen just once. The CDR3 extends over 14 amino acids. The germline V and J ends were trimmed by 3 bases and 0 bases, with 9 bases remaining between them. CDR1 and CDR2 (germline): SNHLY, FYNNEI. This specimen comes from a study of shared T cell receptors in the human thymus. TCRdb keeps only in-frame clones here, not all; method: immunoSEQ multiplex PCR. The profile shows hundreds of thousands of clones, about 90% of them singletons. The same sample was also used in a study of human thymus T cells. That publication notes: Thymus was obtained from resections taken during corrective heart surgery. Thymic and blood repertoires showed apparently biased V and J gene usage. In unrelated individuals, thymic repertoires overlapped highly, according to related research.

The chain employs TRBV2 and TRBJ2-7; no reliable D call. The receptor was isolated from a boy in the first two years of life with a congenital heart defect. Sequenced input: thymocytes. The CDR3 loop is CASSDDWSSYEQYF. The CDR3, as DNA: TGTGCCAGCAGTGACGACTGGAGCTCCTACGAGCAGTACTTC.